This paragraph reports one T cell receptor beta chain. This sample is part of a study of blood T cell repertoires in COVID-19. Self-reported history from a screening survey and questionnaire set each donor's cohort. Symptom resolution, clearance, or two negative PCRs marked donors in Cohort 3 as recovered. TCRdb's table, derived via immunoSEQ multiplex PCR, lists solely in-frame clones and lacks some. In the table there are some 300,000 clones, around 84% of which are singletons. Germline values: CDR1 SGHAT, CDR2 FQNNGV. The CDR3 has 19 residues. V gave up 5 bases and J gave up 1 base; unmatched junction bases: 15.

The sequenced material came from PBMCs or T cells enriched from blood (not recorded which). The chain carries TRBV11-2 and TRBJ2-1, with TRBD2 matching 9 bases. This receptor was identified in a man aged 30-40 years who had recovered from COVID-19. This CDR3 reads CASSPTVGLASSSYNEQFF. CDR3 nucleotides: TGTGCCAGCAGCCCTACCGTGGGACTAGCCTCGTCATCCTACAATGAGCAGTTCTTC.